Sequencing of this T cell receptor beta chain was carried out in a study of shared clonotypes between healthy human individuals. CDR1 SGHTS and CDR2 YDEGEE come from the germline V gene. Unmatched junction bases numbered 6, after V lost 4 bases and J lost 5 bases. The CDR3 is 16 residues long. Study outcomes and limitations: Among the subsets, naive ones generally showed larger estimated richness than memory ones. All-four-donor shared clonotypes had higher generation probabilities than non-shared clonotypes did.

Each subset's genomic DNA was split evenly across several immunoSEQ plates. TCRdb's copy holds only in-frame clones and misses some; the assay was immunoSEQ multiplex PCR. The profile shows approximately 350,000 clones, under 80% of them singletons. A note on this clone: Its target is unknown.

This rearrangement joins TRBV5-8 to TRBJ2-2, with 12 bases fitting TRBD2. This receptor was obtained from a man aged 30 to 45 in good health. The sequenced material came from memory CD4+ T cells sorted from blood. Subset meaning: CD45RA-negative fraction. DNA for the CDR3: TGTGCCAGCAGCACAGGACTAGCGGGATGGACCGGGGAGCTGTTTTTT. It specifies CASSTGLAGWTGELFF.